Each of the 22 T cell receptor beta chains below was sequenced from the same sample in a study of shared clonotypes between healthy human individuals. TCRdb keeps only in-frame clones here, not all; method: immunoSEQ multiplex PCR. This repertoire shows approximately 2,000,000 clones, about 94% found once; its top ten account for more than 1.5%. Naive CD8 cells lacked CD45RO, underwent positive selection for CCR7 and left out terminally differentiated effector memory CD45RA+ cells. The sample taken for sequencing was naive CD8+ T cells from PBMCs. These receptors came from a man younger than 35 in good health. Some clones in this sample may be carry-over from other donors' samples.

This clone was picked up a small number of times. Other DNA sequences in this specimen translate into the identical CDR3. The gene calls are TRBV4-1 and TRBJ1-1, with D uncertain. The CDR3 contains 14 residues. Looked up from germline, CDR1 is MGHRA and CDR2 is YSYEKL. The V end was cut by 1 base, the J end by 4 bases, with 10 bases between. DNA of the CDR3: TGCGCCAGCAGCCAAGTGAGGCGGAGCACTGAAGCTTTCTTT. Protein: CASSQVRRSTEAFF.

This clone was seen once. The gene calls are TRBV28 and TRBJ2-5; possible D gene TRBD2, 6 bases. Trimming stripped 1 base from V and 4 bases from J, with 10 bases between. Germline CDR1 MDHEN, CDR2 SYDVKM. The CDR3 is 14 residues long. CDR3 nucleotides: TGTGCCAGCAGTTTATTCATCGGGGGAGAGACCCAGTACTTC. This encodes CASSLFIGGETQYF. Full variable domain (missing parts from reference TRBV28 and TRBJ2-5): DVKVTQSSRYLVKRTGEKVFLECVQDMDHENMFWYRQDPGLGLRLIYFSYDVKMKEKGDIPEGYSVSREKKERFSLILESASTNQTSMYLCASSLFIGGETQYFGPGTRLLVL.

This rearrangement joins TRBV6-1 to TRBJ2-7, with D possibly matching TRBD2 (5 bases). CDR3 length: 14 residues. Trimming took 4 bases from V and 0 from J, leaving 10 bases between them. Germline CDR1 and CDR2: MNHNS and SASEGT. The CDR3 loop reads CASSVLGVSYEQYF. The CDR3 DNA reads TGTGCCAGCAGTGTACTCGGGGTCTCCTACGAGCAGTACTTC.

This rearrangement joins TRBV4-1 to TRBJ1-1, with D maybe TRBD1 (5 bases). Trimming stripped 4 bases from V and 7 bases from J, with 10 bases between. Germline V gene sequence: CDR1 MGHRA, CDR2 YSYEKL. This CDR3 is built from 12 residues. Here the CDR3 DNA reads TGCGCCAGCAGCCCCCGCGGGGGTGAAGCTTTCTTT. Translated: CASSPRGGEAFF.

The chain has TRBV10-3 and TRBJ2-7; 10 bases agree with TRBD1. The germline V gene encodes CDR1 ENHRY and CDR2 SYGVKD. This CDR3 comprises 16 residues. The trim removed 0 bases at V and 4 bases at J, leaving 6 bases unmatched. DNA for the CDR3: TGTGCCATCAGTGAGTCTTTGACAGGGGGCGGGTACGAGCAGTACTTC. Translation gives CAISESLTGGGYEQYF.

With respect to this clone: Different DNA sequences within this sample yield the same CDR3. The rearrangement joins TRBV28 to TRBJ2-7; 11 positions agree with TRBD2. The length of the CDR3 is 14 residues. Trimming cost V 4 bases and J 3 bases; bases outside gene matches: 2. Germline V gene lookup returns CDR1 MDHEN and CDR2 SYDVKM. This CDR3 is CASSSGLAGYEQYF. The CDR3, as DNA: TGTGCCAGCAGTTCCGGACTAGCGGGCTACGAGCAGTACTTC.

V usage is TRBV9 and J usage is TRBJ2-3, with D possibly matching TRBD2 (6 bases). This CDR3 comprises 14 residues. CDR1 and CDR2 from the germline V gene are SGDLS and YYNGEE. V was clipped by 3 bases and J by 2 bases, with 10 bases between them. The CDR3 region is CASSAWDFTDTQYF. The CDR3 DNA follows: TGTGCCAGCAGCGCCTGGGACTTCACAGATACGCAGTATTTT. Supplemented by reference TRBV9 and TRBJ2-3, the full variable domain reads DSGVTQTPKHLITATGQRVTLRCSPRSGDLSVYWYQQSLDQGLQFLIQYYNGEERAKGNILERFSAQQFPDLHSELNLSSLELGDSALYFCASSAWDFTDTQYFGPGTRLTVL.

CDR3: CASSSEGSRWREYGYTF. Written as DNA, the CDR3 is TGTGCCAGCAGTTCGGAGGGGTCTAGATGGAGGGAATATGGCTACACCTTC. J is TRBJ1-2 and V is TRBV28; D may be TRBD1 (5 bases). The V gene lost 4 bases and the J gene lost 5 bases, with 23 bases spanning the gap. Germline loops: CDR1 MDHEN, CDR2 SYDVKM. CDR3 size: 17 residues.

The rearrangement joins TRBV7-9 to TRBJ2-4, with D perhaps TRBD2 (6 bases). This CDR3 contains 18 residues. The germline V gene has CDR1 SEHNR and CDR2 FQNEAQ (reference sequence). V was clipped by 1 base and J by 2 bases, with 18 bases between them. The CDR3 loop is CASSLVTAGDWTKNIQYF. The CDR3 nucleotides read TGTGCCAGCAGCTTAGTAACGGCCGGGGACTGGACCAAAAACATTCAGTACTTC. Combining the CDR3 with reference TRBV7-9 and TRBJ2-4 gives the whole variable domain DTGVSQNPRHKITKRGQNVTFRCDPISEHNRLYWYRQTLGQGPEFLTYFQNEAQLEKSRLLSDRFSAERPKGSFSTLEIQRTEQGDSAMYLCASSLVTAGDWTKNIQYFGAGTRLSVL.

The genes are TRBV27 and TRBJ2-7, with no clear D. The CDR3 spans 15 residues. V lost 6 bases and J lost 2, with 17 bases in between. CDR1 is MNHEY, CDR2 SMNVEV, per germline (reference sequence). The CDR3 sequence: CASRTRTTSTYEQYF. CDR3 bases: TGTGCCAGCAGAACACGGACCACATCAACCTACGAGCAGTACTTC.

This clone was recorded once. This sequence joins TRBV7-6 and TRBJ2-1; 7 nucleotides match TRBD2. CDR1 is SGHVS and CDR2 is FNYEAQ in the germline V gene. This CDR3 region has 13 residues. The junction had 13 bases not matched to a gene; V was cut back by 5 bases and J by 15 bases. The CDR3 protein is CASSHLGDYRGFF. The DNA of the CDR3 is TGTGCCAGCAGCCATTTGGGGGACTACCGTGGGTTCTTC.

The chain is built from TRBV7-9 and TRBJ2-5; 10 bases are a match to TRBD1. Trimming took 4 bases from V and 4 from J; bases not matched to a gene: 9. This CDR3 is 16 amino acids long. Germline V gene data show CDR1 as SEHNR and CDR2 as FQNEAQ (reference sequence). CDR3 amino acids: CASSYTGTGVAETQYF. Written as DNA, the CDR3 is TGTGCCAGCAGCTATACCGGGACAGGGGTCGCAGAGACCCAGTACTTC.

This chain joins TRBV9 and TRBJ1-2; D is unclear. Looked up from germline, CDR1 is SGDLS and CDR2 is YYNGEE. The CDR3 has 13 residues. With 2 bases removed from V and 2 bases from J, the gap between germline ends came to 7 bases. The CDR3 DNA is TGTGCCAGCAGCGTGGTGGAAAACTATGGCTACACCTTC. Translating it yields CASSVVENYGYTF.

This rearrangement joins TRBV4-3 to TRBJ2-5; perhaps D is TRBD1 or TRBD2 (6 bases each). The V end lost 0 bases, the J end lost 0 bases, and 14 bases lay between the germline ends. This CDR3 spans 17 amino acids. The germline V gene encodes CDR1 LGHNA and CDR2 YSLEER. The CDR3 DNA sequence: TGCGCCAGCAGCCAAGATGGGCCGGGGGCAAACCAAGAGACCCAGTACTTC. As protein: CASSQDGPGANQETQYF.

J is TRBJ1-5 and V is TRBV7-8, with 7 bases aligning to TRBD1. This CDR3 spans 15 amino acids. Looked up from germline, CDR1 is SGHVS and CDR2 is FQNEAQ. V lost 5 bases, J lost 2 bases, and 6 bases stayed unmatched. The CDR3 sequence: CASSAGGLGNQPQHF. The CDR3 region has the DNA TGTGCCAGCAGCGCAGGGGGACTGGGCAATCAGCCCCAGCATTTT.

The V call is TRBV5-6, the J call TRBJ2-1; D is perhaps TRBD2 (5 bases). Between the trimmed V and J ends, which lost 4 bases and 6 bases, there was a span of 11 bases. This CDR3 spans 13 amino acids. Germline V gives CDR1 SGHDT, CDR2 YYEEEE. Written as DNA, the CDR3 is TGTGCCAGCAGCCTCGAGGGAGTCAATGAGCAGTTCTTC. As protein: CASSLEGVNEQFF. The full variable domain, rest sourced from reference TRBV5-6 and TRBJ2-1, is DAGVTQSPTHLIKTRGQQVTLRCSPKSGHDTVSWYQQALGQGPQFIFQYYEEEERQRGNFPDRFSGHQFPNYSSELNVNALLLGDSALYLCASSLEGVNEQFFGPGTRLTVL.

V and J are TRBV5-4 and TRBJ2-5, with D maybe TRBD2 (5 bases). The CDR3 runs to 15 residues. Germline V lookup: CDR1 SGHNT, CDR2 YYREEE (reference sequence). V lost 4 bases, J lost 5 bases, and 18 bases lay in between. CDR3 bases: TGTGCCAGCAGCATTGGGGATGGAGGTCGGGAGACCCAGTACTTC. The encoded protein is CASSIGDGGRETQYF.

The chain recombines TRBV2 with TRBJ1-6; a possible D gene is TRBD1 (6 bases). Per the germline V gene, CDR1 is SNHLY and CDR2 is FYNNEI. Trimming took off 7 bases at V and 8 bases at J, with 18 bases between the two ends. This CDR3 is built from 15 residues. The chain's CDR3 is CASKPDTRGDSPLHF. For the CDR3, the DNA is TGTGCCAGCAAGCCGGACACTAGGGGGGATTCACCCCTCCACTTT.

The J gene is TRBJ2-3, the V gene TRBV4-2, with 10 bases that match TRBD1. Germline CDR1 is LGHNA and CDR2 is YNFKEQ. The CDR3 has 15 residues. Trimming at V came to 4 bases and at J to 2 bases, leaving 3 bases not matched to a gene. CDR3 protein: CASSPRQGATDTQYF. CDR3 bases: TGTGCCAGCAGCCCTAGACAGGGGGCCACAGATACGCAGTATTTT.

Of note for this clone: Other DNA sequences in this sample translate to the same CDR3. The V and J genes are TRBV9 and TRBJ2-7, with TRBD1 identical over 7 bases. The CDR3 is 15 residues long. J gave up 1 base and V 0 bases, and 4 bases lay outside the gene matches. Germline lookup yields CDR1 SGDLS and CDR2 YYNGEE. The CDR3, as DNA: TGTGCCAGCAGCGTAGAACAGGGGAGTTCCTACGAGCAGTACTTC. Amino acid sequence: CASSVEQGSSYEQYF.

A note on this clone: The same CDR3 is also encoded by other DNA sequences in this sample. The CDR3 spells CASSSKETQYF. Written as DNA, the CDR3 is TGTGCCAGCAGTTCAAAAGAGACCCAGTACTTC. This chain links TRBV7-9 with TRBJ2-5; no clear D gene. CDR1 and CDR2 from the germline V gene are SEHNR and FQNEAQ (reference sequence). The CDR3 consists of 11 residues. V lost 6 bases and J 3 bases, leaving 5 bases between the germline ends.

As concerns this clone: Other DNA sequences of this sample code for an identical CDR3. V gene TRBV19 combines with J gene TRBJ2-7; D is unresolved. The germline V and J ends were trimmed by 4 bases and 2 bases, with 12 bases remaining between them. This CDR3 spans 14 amino acids. Germline V gene data show CDR1 as LNHDA and CDR2 as SQIVND (reference sequence). The CDR3 spells CASSTFGSPYEQYF. The CDR3 DNA follows: TGTGCCAGTAGTACCTTTGGCAGCCCCTACGAGCAGTACTTC.